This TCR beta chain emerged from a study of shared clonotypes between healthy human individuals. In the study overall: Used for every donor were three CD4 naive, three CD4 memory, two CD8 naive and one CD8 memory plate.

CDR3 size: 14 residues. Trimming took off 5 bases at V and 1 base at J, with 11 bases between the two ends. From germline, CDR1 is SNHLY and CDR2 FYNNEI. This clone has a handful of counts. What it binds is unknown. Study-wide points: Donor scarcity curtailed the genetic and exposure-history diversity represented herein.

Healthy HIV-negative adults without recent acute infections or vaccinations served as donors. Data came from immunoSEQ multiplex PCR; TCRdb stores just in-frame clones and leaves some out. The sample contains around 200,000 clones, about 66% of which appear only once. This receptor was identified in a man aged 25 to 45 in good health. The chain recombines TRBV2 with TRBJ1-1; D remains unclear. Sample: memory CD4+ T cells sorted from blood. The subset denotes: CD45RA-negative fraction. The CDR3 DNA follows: TGTGCCAGCAGTCCGGACGGAAGGAACACTGAAGCTTTCTTT. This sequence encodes CASSPDGRNTEAFF.